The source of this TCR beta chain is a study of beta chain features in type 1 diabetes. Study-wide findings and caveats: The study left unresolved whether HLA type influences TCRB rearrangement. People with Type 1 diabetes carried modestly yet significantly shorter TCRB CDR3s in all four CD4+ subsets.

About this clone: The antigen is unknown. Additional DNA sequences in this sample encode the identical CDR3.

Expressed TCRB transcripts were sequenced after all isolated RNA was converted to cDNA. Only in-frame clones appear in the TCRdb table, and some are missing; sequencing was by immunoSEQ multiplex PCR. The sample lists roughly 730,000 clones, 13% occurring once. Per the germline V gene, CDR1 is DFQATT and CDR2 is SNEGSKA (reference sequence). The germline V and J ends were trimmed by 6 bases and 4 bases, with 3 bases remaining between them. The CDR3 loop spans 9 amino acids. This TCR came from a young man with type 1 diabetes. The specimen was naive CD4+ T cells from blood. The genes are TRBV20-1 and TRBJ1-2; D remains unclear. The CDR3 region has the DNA TGCAGTGCCAGCTATGGCTACACCTTC. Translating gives CSASYGYTF.